The 8 T cell receptor beta chains presented below share a single source sample, sequenced in a study of T cell responses to AZD1222 COVID-19 vaccine. Data came from immunoSEQ multiplex PCR; TCRdb stores just in-frame clones and leaves some out. The sample records about 48,000 clones, about 86% being singletons. The sequenced sample was peripheral blood, obtained 28 days after the second AZD1222 dose. These receptors came from an adult who received the AZD1222 COVID-19 vaccine.

The rearrangement uses TRBV4-3 and TRBJ1-2; perhaps TRBD1 as D (6 bases). CDR3 length equals 15 residues. Trimming left V 0 bases short and J 4 bases short, with 12 bases between. Germline CDR1 LGHNA, CDR2 YSLEER. In nucleotides, the CDR3 is TGCGCCAGCAGCCAAGATAGGACAGAAACCTATGGCTACACCTTC. Protein product: CASSQDRTETYGYTF.

This clone is a singleton in its sample. The chain combines TRBV19 with TRBJ1-5; the D gene is possibly TRBD1 (6 bases). The length of the CDR3 is 15 residues. V was pared by 8 bases and J by 1 base, with 15 bases between. CDR1 LNHDA and CDR2 SQIVND come from the germline V gene (reference sequence). For the CDR3, the DNA is TGTGCCAGTTGGGTAGCAAGGGGGAGCAATCAGCCCCAGCATTTT. It specifies CASWVARGSNQPQHF.

This sequence joins TRBV7-2 and TRBJ2-7; TRBD1 or TRBD2 may be the D gene (5 bases each). The germline CDR1 and CDR2 sequences are SGHTA and FQGNSA. Trimming left V 6 bases short and J 4 bases short, with 16 bases between. There are 14 residues in the CDR3. CDR3: CASSLGPTPYEQYF. The CDR3 DNA reads as TGTGCCAGCAGTCTGGGACCGACACCTTACGAGCAGTACTTC.

The V gene is TRBV11-3, the J gene TRBJ1-1, with no clear D. CDR1 is SGHNT, CDR2 YENEEA, per germline. Deletions cut 7 bases from V and 0 bases from J, with 15 bases between. The CDR3 runs 15 residues. The CDR3 bases are TGTGCCAGCACCCCACTTAGAAACCTGAACACTGAAGCTTTCTTT. This translates into CASTPLRNLNTEAFF.

The V gene is TRBV7-3, the J gene TRBJ2-1; 8 bases match TRBD2. The V gene's germline CDR1 is SGHTA and CDR2 FQGTGA. Trimming took 5 bases from V and 4 from J; bases not matched to a gene: 7. The CDR3 extends over 15 amino acids. CDR3 nucleotide sequence: TGTGCCAGCAGCCCCGGGGGGGCCTTATACAATGAGCAGTTCTTC. This translates into CASSPGGALYNEQFF.

The chain recombines TRBV4-1 with TRBJ1-2; D is unresolved. Looked up from germline, CDR1 is MGHRA and CDR2 is YSYEKL. This CDR3 has 13 residues. V lost 4 bases to trimming and J lost 8 bases, with 14 bases between them. Here the CDR3 DNA reads TGCGCCAGCAGCCCCCAGCGGGCGAAGGGCTACACCTTC. As protein: CASSPQRAKGYTF.

The table lists this clone with a count of one. This sequence joins TRBV19 and TRBJ2-6, with TRBD1 as a possible D gene (6 bases). CDR1 and CDR2 from the germline V gene are LNHDA and SQIVND (reference sequence). The CDR3 is 20 residues long. The ends were cut back, 5 bases at V and 0 bases at J, with 23 bases in the middle. The DNA for the CDR3 is TGTGCCAGTAGTCTCATGACAGGCCTTCTCCTGTACTCTGGGGCCAACGTCCTGACTTTC. Its protein product is CASSLMTGLLLYSGANVLTF.

V usage is TRBV6-2 or TRBV6-3 and J usage is TRBJ2-5, with 8 bases lining up with TRBD2. Germline V gives CDR1 MNHEY, CDR2 SVGEGT. V dropped 2 bases and J dropped 4; count of bases not matched to a gene: 9. The CDR3 is 16 residues long. The CDR3, as DNA: TGTGCCAGCAGTTACCCCGGGAGGGTTCCTGCAGAGACCCAGTACTTC. Encoded protein: CASSYPGRVPAETQYF.